The T cell receptor beta chain under discussion was sequenced for a study of response to subunit inactivated influenza vaccine. Study-wide results and limits: The authors offered the suggestion that each seasonal influenza vaccination recruits few new T cells.

TCRdb itself ran the RT-PCR reads through MiXCR, one entry per CDR3 protein. This table holds some 500,000 distinct CDR3 sequences, approximately 24% found once. Trimming cost V 0 bases and J 0 bases, with 9 bases left between them. Germline loops: CDR1 MNHEY, CDR2 SVGAGI. The CDR3 is 15 residues long. This clonotype was detected only a few times. The antigen remains undetermined. The rearrangement uses TRBV6-5 and TRBJ2-7, with D tentatively TRBD1 (5 bases). This receptor was taken from a man aged 45-65 years who received an inactivated influenza vaccine. The sequenced sample was CD4+ T cells sorted from PBMCs, obtained 5 to 6 days after vaccination. CDR3: CASSYSGQSSYEQYF. CDR3 sequence (DNA): TGTGCCAGCAGTTACTCGGGGCAGAGCTCCTACGAGCAGTACTTC.